Listed below are T cell receptor beta chains from one sample, sequenced in a study of shared clonotypes between healthy human individuals. Here immunoSEQ multiplex PCR was the method, and the copy in TCRdb shows in-frame clones only, minus some. The sample has 950,000 to 1,300,000 clones, around four fifths seen once. Specimen: memory CD4+ T cells sorted from blood. The receptors were sampled from a young man in good health. CDR3s include the opening cysteine and the closing phenylalanine or tryptophan. Fields, in order: J gene, D gene, clone size, V gene, CDR3 protein, CDR3 DNA. D genes are given only for firm matches. Some rows have no size entry. The others give once, few or many, or a class for an expanded clone.

j_call: TRBJ2-1
d_call: TRBD2
clone_size: -
v_call: TRBV6-5
cdr3_aa: CASSPGLAGNNEQFF
cdr3_nt: TGTGCCAGCAGCCCCGGACTAGCGGGTAACAATGAGCAGTTCTTC

j_call: TRBJ1-1
d_call: -
clone_size: once
v_call: TRBV7-2
cdr3_aa: CASSLDIGQNTEAFF
cdr3_nt: TGTGCCAGCAGCTTAGACATTGGACAGAACACTGAAGCTTTCTTT

j_call: TRBJ1-4
d_call: -
clone_size: -
v_call: TRBV7-2
cdr3_aa: CASSLIASAEGGKLFF
cdr3_nt: TGTGCCAGCAGCTTAATCGCATCGGCAGAGGGGGGAAAACTGTTTTTT

j_call: TRBJ2-7
d_call: -
clone_size: -
v_call: TRBV27
cdr3_aa: CASSLSKGTPYEQYF
cdr3_nt: TGTGCCAGCAGTTTATCGAAAGGGACACCCTACGAGCAGTACTTC

j_call: TRBJ2-7
d_call: -
clone_size: -
v_call: TRBV6-5
cdr3_aa: CASSYSWGNEQYF
cdr3_nt: TGTGCCAGCAGTTACTCCTGGGGAAACGAGCAGTACTTC

j_call: TRBJ1-2
d_call: -
clone_size: -
v_call: TRBV19
cdr3_aa: CASSIGVGYTF
cdr3_nt: TGTGCCAGTAGTATTGGAGTTGGCTACACCTTC

j_call: TRBJ2-7
d_call: -
clone_size: once
v_call: TRBV6-5
cdr3_aa: CASKKTTRSSEQYF
cdr3_nt: TGTGCCAGCAAAAAAACGACTAGGTCGAGCGAGCAGTACTTC

j_call: TRBJ2-5
d_call: TRBD1
clone_size: few
v_call: TRBV11-1
cdr3_aa: CASSQDRVETQYF
cdr3_nt: TGTGCCAGCAGCCAGGACAGGGTGGAGACCCAGTACTTC

j_call: TRBJ1-1
d_call: TRBD1
clone_size: -
v_call: TRBV19
cdr3_aa: CASSRTGAMNTEAFF
cdr3_nt: TGTGCCAGTAGCAGGACAGGGGCGATGAACACTGAAGCTTTCTTT

j_call: TRBJ2-1
d_call: TRBD1
clone_size: -
v_call: TRBV6-5
cdr3_aa: CASSRTGTAEQFF
cdr3_nt: TGTGCCAGCAGTCGGACAGGGACGGCTGAGCAGTTCTTC

j_call: TRBJ2-7
d_call: -
clone_size: -
v_call: TRBV4-3
cdr3_aa: CASSQDRRYEQYF
cdr3_nt: TGCGCCAGCAGCCAAGATCGGCGTTACGAGCAGTACTTC

j_call: TRBJ1-5
d_call: -
clone_size: -
v_call: TRBV27
cdr3_aa: CASSLKGNQPQHF
cdr3_nt: TGTGCCAGCAGTTTGAAAGGCAATCAGCCCCAGCATTTT

j_call: TRBJ2-5
d_call: TRBD2
clone_size: -
v_call: TRBV27
cdr3_aa: CASSRTSGAPWETQYF
cdr3_nt: TGTGCCAGCAGCCGGACTAGCGGGGCCCCCTGGGAGACCCAGTACTTC

j_call: TRBJ1-4
d_call: -
clone_size: -
v_call: TRBV4-1
cdr3_aa: CASSQRMKGDLNNEKLFF
cdr3_nt: TGCGCCAGCAGCCAAAGGATGAAGGGGGATCTTAATAATGAAAAACTGTTTTTT

j_call: TRBJ1-1
d_call: -
clone_size: -
v_call: TRBV19
cdr3_aa: CASSYSKAGTEAFF
cdr3_nt: TGTGCCAGTAGTTATTCCAAGGCGGGAACTGAAGCTTTCTTT

j_call: TRBJ1-2
d_call: -
clone_size: -
v_call: TRBV29-1
cdr3_aa: CSVGDGNYGYTF
cdr3_nt: TGCAGCGTGGGGGACGGGAACTATGGCTACACCTTC

j_call: TRBJ2-3
d_call: TRBD2
clone_size: -
v_call: TRBV5-1
cdr3_aa: CASSFSGGYTDTQYF
cdr3_nt: TGCGCCAGCAGCTTTAGCGGGGGGTACACAGATACGCAGTATTTT

j_call: TRBJ2-6
d_call: -
clone_size: -
v_call: TRBV7-9
cdr3_aa: CASSLGATGANVLTF
cdr3_nt: TGTGCCAGCAGCTTAGGTGCGACTGGGGCCAACGTCCTGACTTTC

j_call: TRBJ1-2
d_call: -
clone_size: -
v_call: TRBV6-5
cdr3_aa: CASSRTDRPYGYTF
cdr3_nt: TGTGCCAGCAGTCGAACAGACAGGCCCTATGGCTACACCTTC